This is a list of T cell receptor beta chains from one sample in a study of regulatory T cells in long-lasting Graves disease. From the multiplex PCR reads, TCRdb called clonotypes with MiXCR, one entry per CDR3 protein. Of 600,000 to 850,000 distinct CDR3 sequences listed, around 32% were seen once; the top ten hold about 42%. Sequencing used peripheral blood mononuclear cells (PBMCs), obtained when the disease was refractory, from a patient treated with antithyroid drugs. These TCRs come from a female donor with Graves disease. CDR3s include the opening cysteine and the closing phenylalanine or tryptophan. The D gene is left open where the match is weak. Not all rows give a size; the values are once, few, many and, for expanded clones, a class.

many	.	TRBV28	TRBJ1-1	TGTGCCAGCAGTGATGCAGGGCTGAACACTGAAGCTTTCTTT	CASSDAGLNTEAFF
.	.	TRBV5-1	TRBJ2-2	TGCGCCAGCAGCCCCCGCCCAGCGGCGAACACCGGGGAGCTGTTTTTT	CASSPRPAANTGELFF
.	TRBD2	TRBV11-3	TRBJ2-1	TGTGCCAGCAGCTTAGATCCTAGCGGGCAGAGCTCCTACAATGAGCAGTTCTTC	CASSLDPSGQSSYNEQFF
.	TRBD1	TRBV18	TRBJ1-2	TGTGCCAGCTCAGCCGACAGGGTTGCCTATGGCTACACCTTC	CASSADRVAYGYTF
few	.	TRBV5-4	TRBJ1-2	TGTGCCAGCAGCTTGGGAGGGGGGGAGATGGGCTACACCTTC	CASSLGGGEMGYTF
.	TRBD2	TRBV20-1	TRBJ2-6	TGCAGTGTAGCGGGAGCTGGGGCCAACGTCCTGACTTTC	CSVAGAGANVLTF
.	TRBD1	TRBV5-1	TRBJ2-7	TGCGCCAGCAGCTTGGGGGCCGGGACAGGGATCTCCTACGAGCAGTACTTC	CASSLGAGTGISYEQYF
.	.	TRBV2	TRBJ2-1	TGTGCCAGCAGTAATAATGGCCAGTTCTTC	CASSNNGQFF
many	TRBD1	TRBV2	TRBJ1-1	TGTGCCAGCATCTTCCCGCCAACAGGGGAGGTTGAAGCTTTCTTT	CASIFPPTGEVEAFF
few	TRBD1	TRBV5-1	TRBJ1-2	TGCGCCAGCAGGACAGGGTTGGGGAACTATGGCTACACCTTC	CASRTGLGNYGYTF
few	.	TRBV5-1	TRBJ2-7	TGCGCCAGCCGGCCGATTCAAGACTACGAGCAGTACTTC	CASRPIQDYEQYF
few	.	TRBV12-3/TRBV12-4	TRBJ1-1	TGTGCCAGCAGTTTCACGCACTTGGGGATGAACACTGAAGCTTTCTTT	CASSFTHLGMNTEAFF
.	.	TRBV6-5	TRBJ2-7	TGTGCCAGCAGCTACCGGGACTCTGGAGGGTACGAGCAGTACTTC	CASSYRDSGGYEQYF
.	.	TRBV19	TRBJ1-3	TGTGCCAGTAGTATGGATCTGCACTCTGGAAACACCATATATTTT	CASSMDLHSGNTIYF